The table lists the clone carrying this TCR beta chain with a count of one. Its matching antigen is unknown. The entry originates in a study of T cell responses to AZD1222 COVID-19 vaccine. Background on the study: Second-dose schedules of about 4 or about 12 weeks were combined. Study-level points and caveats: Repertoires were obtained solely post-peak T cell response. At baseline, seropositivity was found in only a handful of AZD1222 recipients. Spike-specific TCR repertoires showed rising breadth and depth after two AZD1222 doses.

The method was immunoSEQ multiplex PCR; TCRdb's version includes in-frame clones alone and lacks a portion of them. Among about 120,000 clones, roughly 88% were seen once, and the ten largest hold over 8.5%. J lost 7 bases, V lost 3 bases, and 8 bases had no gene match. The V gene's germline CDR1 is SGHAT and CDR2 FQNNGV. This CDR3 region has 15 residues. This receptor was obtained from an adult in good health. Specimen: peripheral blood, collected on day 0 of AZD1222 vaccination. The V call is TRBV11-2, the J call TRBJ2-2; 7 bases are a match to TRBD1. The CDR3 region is CASSFRRGQVGELFF. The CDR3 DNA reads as TGTGCCAGCAGCTTCCGAAGGGGGCAAGTCGGGGAGCTGTTTTTT.